This TCR beta chain came from a study of cytomegalovirus exposure and HLA in healthy donors. The study, taken as a whole, reports: Upon later analysis, TCR association rates were observed to vary by HLA locus, being highest for DRB1 and lowest for HLA-C. Within a later analysis, the majority of CMV-associated TCR beta chains appeared HLA-restricted. Later analysis associated a missense DCLRE1C variant with TCR beta V- and J-gene trimming.

Germline V gene lookup returns CDR1 MNHNS and CDR2 SASEGT. Trimming removed 3 bases at V and 2 bases at J, with 8 bases between. This CDR3 is 14 amino acids long. Remarks on this clone: What it binds is not known.

With 60 Vbeta and 13 Jbeta primers, the PCR was carried out. Measured with immunoSEQ multiplex PCR; TCRdb has only the in-frame clones, and not every one. The sample holds over 110,000 clones; about three quarters are singletons and the top ten take 1% to 1.5%. The chain couples TRBV6-1 to TRBJ2-1; D gene ambiguous. This TCR was recovered from a male donor in good health and CMV-seropositive. Sequencing was done on a sample of PBMCs. The CDR3 coding sequence is TGTGCCAGCAGTGACTACCCTCCCTACAATGAGCAGTTCTTC. It yields the protein CASSDYPPYNEQFF.